This passage covers 30 T cell receptor beta chains from one sample sequenced in a study of cytomegalovirus exposure and HLA in healthy donors. Researchers ran the PCR with 60 Vbeta and 13 Jbeta primers. Assay used: immunoSEQ multiplex PCR; TCRdb lists only in-frame clones, some missing. The sample lists about 130,000 clones; about three quarters were seen once. Sequencing used PBMCs. These receptors came from a man aged 45 to 65 in good health and CMV-seropositive.

The chain carries TRBV6-1 and TRBJ2-7, with D possibly TRBD1 on 5 matching bases. Trimming shortened V by 4 bases and J by 1 base, and 14 bases separated the two germline ends. CDR3 length equals 15 residues. Germline lookup yields CDR1 MNHNS and CDR2 SASEGT. CDR3 sequence (DNA): TGTGCCAGCAGTGCTAACTCAGGGTCATCCTACGAGCAGTACTTC. Translating it yields CASSANSGSSYEQYF.

This clone has more than one count but fewer than ten. The genes are TRBV7-6 and TRBJ1-1, with 7 bases aligning to TRBD1. Germline V gene lookup returns CDR1 SGHVS and CDR2 FNYEAQ. J gave up 5 bases and V 0 bases, and 3 bases lay outside the gene matches. This CDR3 comprises 14 residues. The CDR3 region has the DNA TGTGCCAGCAGCTTAGCGTCAGGGGGGACTGAAGCTTTCTTT. It codes for CASSLASGGTEAFF.

The J gene is TRBJ1-2, the V gene TRBV6-5; D might be TRBD1 (6 bases). This CDR3 spans 15 amino acids. Deletions cut 6 bases from V and 2 bases from J, with 16 bases between. The V gene's germline CDR1 is MNHEY and CDR2 SVGAGI. This CDR3 is CASSQSGTLNYGYTF. The CDR3 DNA follows: TGTGCCAGCAGCCAGTCCGGGACATTGAACTATGGCTACACCTTC.

The chain joins TRBV28 to TRBJ2-5, with D hard to call. The germline CDR1 and CDR2 sequences are MDHEN and SYDVKM. The CDR3 consists of 15 residues. V gave up 1 base and J gave up 4 bases, with 13 bases separating them. CDR3 sequence: CASSLSYPPGETQYF. DNA for the CDR3: TGTGCCAGCAGTTTATCGTACCCGCCGGGAGAGACCCAGTACTTC.

On this clone itself: Here the CDR3 omits its conserved ending phenylalanine or tryptophan, so a read error is the likely source. The V gene is TRBV28, the J gene TRBJ2-7, with D possibly matching TRBD1 (6 bases). V lost 4 bases to trimming and J lost 3 bases, with 19 bases between them. The CDR3 sequence is 16 residues long. Per the germline V gene, CDR1 is MDHEN and CDR2 is SYDVKM. CDR3 sequence reads: CASSSEGWGQDYEQYL. The CDR3 coding sequence is TGTGCCAGCAGTTCGGAAGGGTGGGGACAAGACTACGAGCAGTACTTA.

The rearrangement links TRBV11-2 to TRBJ2-5, with TRBD2 as a possible D gene (6 bases). The last part of the DNA fits TRBJ2-7 better; the J call may be wrong. This CDR3 comprises 15 residues. Germline CDR1 reads SGHAT; CDR2 reads FQNNGV. The CDR3 loop is CASSASGDSYYEQYF. The DNA for the CDR3 is TGTGCCAGCAGCGCCTCTGGGGACTCATACTACGAGCAGTACTTC.

The V gene is TRBV6-6, the J gene TRBJ2-1; 8 bases agree with TRBD2. With 5 bases clipped from V and 7 bases from J, the junction kept 13 bases outside the gene matches. CDR3 length: 16 residues. CDR1 is MNHNY, CDR2 SVGAGI, per germline (reference sequence). CDR3 loop: CASSPPRAGGRNEQFF. CDR3 bases: TGTGCCAGCAGTCCCCCCCGGGCGGGGGGCCGGAATGAGCAGTTCTTC.

The J gene is TRBJ2-2, the V gene TRBV2, with TRBD1 matching 7 bases. The V gene end was trimmed by 6 bases and the J gene end by 2 bases; junction bases not matched to a gene: 3. Germline CDR1 and CDR2: SNHLY and FYNNEI. The length of the CDR3 is 14 residues. CDR3 region: CASSDRVNTGELFF. As DNA, the CDR3 is TGTGCCAGCAGCGACAGGGTCAACACCGGGGAGCTGTTTTTT.

The chain uses TRBV7-9 and TRBJ2-1, with D hard to call. Deletions cut 2 bases from V and 8 bases from J, with 10 bases between. The CDR3 loop spans 13 amino acids. CDR1 is SEHNR and CDR2 is FQNEAQ in the germline V gene (reference sequence). CDR3 in DNA: TGTGCCAGCAGCTTACTTCCAGGCGATGAGCAGTTCTTC. Encoded protein: CASSLLPGDEQFF.

The genes are TRBV18 and TRBJ2-7; weak D call: TRBD1 (6 bases). The germline gives CDR1 KGHSH, CDR2 LQKENI. V gave up 6 bases and J gave up 5 bases, with 14 bases separating them. The CDR3 is made up of 13 amino acids. CDR3 sequence: CASSPGTGNEQYF. CDR3 nucleotides: TGTGCCAGCTCCCCGGGTACAGGGAACGAGCAGTACTTC.

V and J are TRBV7-9 and TRBJ2-5, with 9 bases aligning to TRBD2. The CDR3 length is 15 residues. Germline V gene data show CDR1 as SEHNR and CDR2 as FQNEAQ (reference sequence). V shed 3 bases and J 5 bases; nucleotides not matched to a gene: 7. The CDR3 loop reads CASSLGGRAQETQYF. CDR3 in DNA: TGTGCCAGCAGCTTGGGCGGGAGGGCTCAGGAGACCCAGTACTTC.

The chain couples TRBV19 to TRBJ1-5, with 7 bases matching TRBD1. With V trimmed by 7 bases and J by 1 base, 13 bases remained unmatched. Germline CDR1 reads LNHDA; CDR2 reads SQIVND (reference sequence). CDR3 size: 17 residues. DNA for the CDR3: TGTGCCAGTACCGATACGAAAGGACAGGCCAGCAATCAGCCCCAGCATTTT. Protein sequence: CASTDTKGQASNQPQHF.

This rearrangement joins TRBV15 to TRBJ2-5; D is perhaps TRBD1 (5 bases). Trimming pared 8 bases from V and 1 base from J, leaving 11 bases between. Germline V CDR1 and CDR2: LNHNV, YYDKDF (reference sequence). The length of the CDR3 is 13 residues. The CDR3 sequence: CATGMGLQETQYF. In DNA, the CDR3 is TGTGCCACCGGAATGGGGCTCCAAGAGACCCAGTACTTC.

This chain joins TRBV7-9 and TRBJ2-7; TRBD2 aligns across 8 bases. The germline gives CDR1 SEHNR, CDR2 FQNEAQ (reference sequence). The CDR3 spans 14 residues. J gave up 6 bases and V 8 bases, and 12 bases lay outside the gene matches. As DNA, the CDR3 is TGTGCCAGCGCCCGGGGGGGAAGAGTTACCGAGCAGTACTTC. It encodes CASARGGRVTEQYF.

V gene TRBV5-1 combines with J gene TRBJ1-3; D is unresolved. This CDR3 has 13 residues. Germline V lookup: CDR1 SGHRS, CDR2 YFSETQ. The germline V and J ends were trimmed by 0 bases and 4 bases, with 5 bases remaining between them. CDR3 DNA sequence: TGCGCCAGCAGCTTGGCCCTAGGAAACACCATATATTTT. Its translation: CASSLALGNTIYF.

The V call is TRBV2, the J call TRBJ1-2, with a weak D call TRBD1 (5 bases). CDR3 size: 13 residues. Germline V gene data show CDR1 as SNHLY and CDR2 as FYNNEI. V was trimmed by 4 bases and J by 7 bases, leaving 13 bases between them. This CDR3 reads CASSVGGTLGYTF. The CDR3, as DNA: TGTGCCAGCAGTGTGGGGGGGACGCTTGGCTACACCTTC.

This chain joins TRBV20-1 and TRBJ2-3, with TRBD1 as a possible D gene (5 bases). Trimming took 1 base from V and 6 from J, leaving 5 bases between them. Germline V gene lookup returns CDR1 DFQATT and CDR2 SNEGSKA (reference sequence). The CDR3 spans 11 residues. CDR3 loop: CSARAGDTQYF. The DNA for the CDR3 is TGCAGTGCTAGAGCAGGGGATACGCAGTATTTT.

J is TRBJ2-1 and V is TRBV7-6; 9 positions match TRBD2. Germline CDR1 reads SGHVS; CDR2 reads FNYEAQ. V trimming: 5 bases; J trimming: 7 bases; junction bases outside the gene matches: 12. The CDR3 runs to 16 residues. The chain's CDR3 is CASSPFSGSGRNEQFF. The CDR3 DNA follows: TGTGCCAGCAGCCCATTTAGCGGGAGTGGTAGAAATGAGCAGTTCTTC.

The chain is built from TRBV29-1 and TRBJ1-2; a possible D gene is TRBD1 (6 bases). This CDR3 region has 13 residues. CDR1 is SQVTM, CDR2 ANQGSEA, per germline. V was shortened by 5 bases and J by 2 bases, with 12 bases between the two germline ends. CDR3 DNA: TGCAGCGTTCGCCCGGGACACAACTATGGCTACACCTTC. Protein: CSVRPGHNYGYTF.

This chain joins TRBV5-1 and TRBJ2-1, with D unresolved. The CDR3 is 14 amino acids. V lost 0 bases to trimming and J lost 5 bases, with 9 bases between them. Germline loops: CDR1 SGHRS, CDR2 YFSETQ. The CDR3 nucleotides read TGCGCCAGCAGCTTGGTTGTCTCGGACAATGAGCAGTTCTTC. Its translation is CASSLVVSDNEQFF.

This clone appeared a few times. This chain connects TRBV21-1 to TRBJ2-2; no check of the table's D call, TRBD1, against the DNA was made. TRBV21-1 is a pseudogene segment. The CDR3 spans 23 residues. The CDR3: CASSIGRRDRGTSPQLRAGELFF. CDR3 bases: TGTGCCAGCAGCATCGGTCGGCGGGACAGGGGGACTAGCCCTCAGCTAAGAGCCGGGGAGCTGTTTTTT.

The genes are TRBV6-5 and TRBJ2-5; D is undetermined. V was trimmed by 5 bases and J by 0 bases, leaving 10 bases between them. Germline CDR1 reads MNHEY; CDR2 reads SVGAGI. This CDR3 has 14 residues. The CDR3 coding sequence is TGTGCCAGCAGTGCACAGCTGTACCAAGAGACCCAGTACTTC. Encoded protein: CASSAQLYQETQYF.

Only one count was recorded for this clone. This rearrangement joins TRBV18 to TRBJ2-5, with unresolved D. Germline V gene data show CDR1 as KGHSH and CDR2 as LQKENI. The CDR3 sequence is 14 residues long. V was shortened by 0 bases and J by 7 bases, with 12 bases between the two germline ends. This CDR3 is CASSPPRLSVTQYF. The CDR3 coding sequence is TGTGCCAGCTCACCACCGAGGCTTTCGGTGACCCAGTACTTC. Supplemented by reference TRBV18 and TRBJ2-5, the full variable domain reads NAGVMQNPRHLVRRRGQEARLRCSPMKGHSHVYWYRQLPEEGLKFMVYLQKENIIDESGMPKERFSAEFPKEGPSILRIQQVVRGDSAAYFCASSPPRLSVTQYFGPGTRLLVL.

The rearrangement joins TRBV5-6 to TRBJ2-3, with TRBD2 identical over 7 bases. The CDR3 spans 18 residues. Germline V gene data show CDR1 as SGHDT and CDR2 as YYEEEE. The ends lost 0 bases at V and 5 bases at J; junction bases unmatched: 15. CDR3 nucleotides: TGTGCCAGCAGCTTGGAGGGGTCGGCGGGAGATCGCGGAGATACGCAGTATTTT. Residues: CASSLEGSAGDRGDTQYF.

The V gene is TRBV7-9, the J gene TRBJ1-2, with TRBD1 identical over 8 bases. Germline CDR1 and CDR2: SEHNR and FQNEAQ (reference sequence). Trimming at V came to 8 bases and at J to 4 bases, leaving 12 bases not matched to a gene. There are 15 residues in the CDR3. The CDR3 spells CASSWTGRLGYGYTF. The CDR3 nucleotides are TGTGCCAGCTCCTGGACAGGGAGGCTTGGCTATGGCTACACCTTC.

This clone was seen just once. The chain combines TRBV7-9 with TRBJ1-1; no clear D gene. CDR1 is SEHNR, CDR2 FQNEAQ, per germline (reference sequence). The V end lost 6 bases, the J end lost 4 bases, and 12 bases lay between the germline ends. The CDR3 has 13 amino acids. The CDR3 sequence: CASRRAEGTEAFF. In DNA form, the CDR3 reads TGTGCCAGCAGACGGGCGGAGGGCACTGAAGCTTTCTTT.

The V call is TRBV7-9, the J call TRBJ1-4; D gene unclear. Germline V CDR1 and CDR2: SEHNR, FQNEAQ (reference sequence). With 3 bases removed from V and 5 bases from J, the gap between germline ends came to 4 bases. This CDR3 is 12 amino acids long. The CDR3 loop reads CASSFPNEKLFF. As DNA, the CDR3 is TGTGCCAGCAGCTTTCCGAATGAAAAACTGTTTTTT.

The chain joins TRBV19 to TRBJ2-3; TRBD1 aligns across 7 bases. Germline V lookup: CDR1 LNHDA, CDR2 SQIVND (reference sequence). The CDR3 length is 13 residues. J was trimmed by 4 bases and V by 5 bases; bases with no gene match: 3. The CDR3 region has the DNA TGTGCCAGTAGTTTACAGGGGCCAGATACGCAGTATTTT. Its translation is CASSLQGPDTQYF.

The chain is built from TRBV18 and TRBJ2-7; tentative D call: TRBD1 (6 bases). Germline CDR1 is KGHSH and CDR2 is LQKENI. The CDR3 covers 16 residues. V was clipped by 0 bases and J by 2 bases, with 14 bases between them. CDR3 bases: TGTGCCAGCTCACCACCCGCCTTTCAGGGGACCTACGAGCAGTACTTC. This translates into CASSPPAFQGTYEQYF.

This chain joins TRBV2 and TRBJ1-2; possibly TRBD1 for D (6 bases). The germline CDR1 and CDR2 sequences are SNHLY and FYNNEI. Trimming shortened V by 0 bases and J by 4 bases, and 9 bases separated the two germline ends. This CDR3 is built from 14 residues. CDR3 bases: TGTGCCAGCAGTGAAGCAAGGGGGGGCTATGGCTACACCTTC. It is translated as CASSEARGGYGYTF.